These 17 T cell receptor beta chains share one sample of origin, sequenced in a study of shared clonotypes between healthy human individuals. Assay: immunoSEQ multiplex PCR; the TCRdb copy retains only in-frame clones and omits some. This repertoire shows some 1 million clones, around four fifths found once; its top ten account for 1.2% to 1.5%. The sequencing sample was made of memory CD4+ T cells sorted from blood. The subset denotes: CD45RA-negative fraction. The receptors originated from a man aged 18 to 29 in good health.

This clone was detected a few times. This chain uses TRBV18 with TRBJ2-1, with D perhaps TRBD1 (5 bases). The CDR3 is 12 residues long. Trimming left V 3 bases short and J 10 bases short, with 10 bases between. Germline V gives CDR1 KGHSH, CDR2 LQKENI. The CDR3 sequence is CASSPQTDEQFF. The CDR3 coding sequence is TGTGCCAGCTCACCCCAGACAGACGAGCAGTTCTTC.

This clone has only a few counts. The chain has TRBV19 and TRBJ1-6; 9 nucleotides agree with TRBD1. V was clipped by 6 bases and J by 10 bases; unmatched bases: 10. The CDR3 is 15 residues long. Germline CDR1 reads LNHDA; CDR2 reads SQIVND (reference sequence). This CDR3 is CASSDLGQGWSPLHF. The CDR3 nucleotides read TGTGCCAGTAGCGATCTGGGACAGGGTTGGTCACCCCTCCACTTT.

In nucleotides, the CDR3 is TGCAGCGTTGGTCTTACACGGGCAGATACGCAGTATTTT. Translating gives CSVGLTRADTQYF. The chain has TRBV29-1 and TRBJ2-3; D gene ambiguous. The germline CDR1 and CDR2 sequences are SQVTM and ANQGSEA. The V and J ends lost 4 bases and 4 bases respectively, with 12 bases between them. This CDR3 has 13 amino acids.

The chain employs TRBV18 and TRBJ2-1, with 9 positions matching TRBD1. The CDR3 spans 16 residues. V lost 5 bases and J lost 4; bases outside the gene matches: 9. CDR1 is KGHSH, CDR2 LQKENI, per germline. The CDR3 is CASSSRQGVAYNEQFF. Here the CDR3 DNA reads TGTGCCAGCTCATCCAGACAGGGGGTTGCTTACAATGAGCAGTTCTTC.

V usage is TRBV2 and J usage is TRBJ1-5, with 9 bases that match TRBD1. The germline gives CDR1 SNHLY, CDR2 FYNNEI. The junction had 6 bases not matched to a gene; V was cut back by 5 bases and J by 7 bases. This CDR3 is built from 14 residues. The CDR3 protein is CASSTGGGGQPQHF. Here the CDR3 DNA reads TGTGCCAGCAGTACAGGGGGCGGTGGACAGCCCCAGCATTTT.

The chain combines TRBV7-2 with TRBJ1-1; TRBD1 might be the D (6 bases). Germline CDR1 SGHTA, CDR2 FQGNSA. The CDR3 contains 14 residues. Deletions cut 5 bases from V and 8 bases from J, with 18 bases between. In DNA form, the CDR3 reads TGTGCCAGCAGCGTTAGTGGCGCAACAGGGGAAGCTTTCTTT. Residues: CASSVSGATGEAFF.

The chain employs TRBV29-1 and TRBJ2-5; 7 nucleotides agree with TRBD1. V was pared by 4 bases and J by 1 base, with 9 bases of the junction left unmatched. The CDR3 covers 15 residues. Germline V lookup: CDR1 SQVTM, CDR2 ANQGSEA. The CDR3 loop reads CSVVRQGMGQETQYF. In DNA, the CDR3 is TGCAGCGTTGTTCGACAGGGAATGGGCCAAGAGACCCAGTACTTC.

The V gene is TRBV19, the J gene TRBJ2-7; 7 positions match TRBD2. CDR3 length: 17 amino acids. Germline values: CDR1 LNHDA, CDR2 SQIVND (reference sequence). J lost 1 base, V lost 2 bases, and 11 bases had no gene match. CDR3 coding DNA: TGTGCCAGTAGTATACGACTAGCATTGGCACTATCCTACGAGCAGTACTTC. Translated: CASSIRLALALSYEQYF.

This chain uses TRBV15 with TRBJ1-1; maybe TRBD1 (6 bases). The germline gives CDR1 LNHNV, CDR2 YYDKDF (reference sequence). With 5 bases removed from V and 1 base from J, the gap between germline ends came to 8 bases. The CDR3 is made up of 13 amino acids. The CDR3 region has the DNA TGTGCCACCAGCTGGGGACAGAACACTGAAGCTTTCTTT. Amino acids: CATSWGQNTEAFF.

This clone has just a few counts. The rearrangement joins TRBV4-1 to TRBJ1-5, with unresolved D. CDR1 MGHRA and CDR2 YSYEKL come from the germline V gene. Trimming pared 1 base from V and 4 bases from J, leaving 8 bases between. The CDR3 extends over 14 amino acids. The CDR3, as DNA: TGCGCCAGCAGCCAAGCGAACCAGAATCAGCCCCAGCATTTT. It encodes CASSQANQNQPQHF.

The chain uses TRBV19 and TRBJ2-4; no definite D call. The length of the CDR3 is 17 residues. V was trimmed by 0 bases and J by 2 bases, leaving 14 bases between them. From germline, CDR1 is LNHDA and CDR2 SQIVND (reference sequence). The CDR3 DNA follows: TGTGCCAGTAGTATAGATCGTCAGGAGAACTCCAAAAACATTCAGTACTTC. Translated, it gives CASSIDRQENSKNIQYF.

This rearrangement joins TRBV7-2 to TRBJ2-3, with D perhaps given as TRBD1 or TRBD2 (5 bases each). Looked up from germline, CDR1 is SGHTA and CDR2 is FQGNSA. The V end lost 0 bases, the J end lost 6 bases, and 16 bases lay between the germline ends. CDR3 size: 16 residues. The CDR3 sequence: CASSLAPTGAADTQYF. The DNA of the CDR3 is TGTGCCAGCAGCTTAGCCCCAACCGGGGCTGCGGATACGCAGTATTTT.

The V gene is TRBV11-2, the J gene TRBJ2-5; D might be TRBD1 (5 bases). The CDR3 runs 15 residues. Trimming removed 5 bases from V and 5 bases from J, with 18 bases in between. Germline CDR1 and CDR2: SGHAT and FQNNGV. CDR3 sequence reads: CASSPRPRVQETQYF. As DNA, the CDR3 is TGTGCCAGCAGCCCACGCCCCAGGGTCCAGGAGACCCAGTACTTC.

V usage is TRBV7-2 and J usage is TRBJ2-3; the match to TRBD2 covers 16 bases. The CDR3 has 19 residues. Unmatched junction bases numbered 12, after V lost 5 bases and J lost 4 bases. CDR1 is SGHTA and CDR2 is FQGNSA in the germline V gene. CDR3 nucleotide sequence: TGTGCCAGCAGCGTGGGACTAGCGGGAGGGCCTCGCGGTCCAGATACGCAGTATTTT. Residues: CASSVGLAGGPRGPDTQYF.

This clone was counted ten times or more. The same CDR3 is also encoded by other DNA sequences in this sample. The rearrangement joins TRBV7-9 to TRBJ1-2; 7 positions agree with TRBD1. Germline V gene lookup returns CDR1 SEHNR and CDR2 FQNEAQ (reference sequence). V shed 1 base, J shed 6 bases, and the junction held 14 bases outside the gene matches. This CDR3 contains 17 residues. The CDR3 nucleotides are TGTGCCAGCAGCTTAGGAAGTTCCGGAGGGGGCACGCATGGCTACACCTTC. Protein product: CASSLGSSGGGTHGYTF.

The chain couples TRBV7-2 to TRBJ2-2; 10 nucleotides agree with TRBD2. Germline CDR1 is SGHTA and CDR2 is FQGNSA. CDR3 length: 17 residues. After removal of 2 bases from V and 7 bases from J, the junction contained 10 bases not matched to a gene. CDR3 residues: CASSLFQAGGPSGELFF. The CDR3 nucleotides read TGTGCCAGCAGCTTATTCCAAGCGGGAGGGCCCAGCGGGGAGCTGTTTTTT.

This clone was observed a handful of times. The CDR3 sequence is CATSAPHRGFRGYTF. CDR3 nucleotides: TGTGCCACCAGCGCGCCCCACAGGGGATTTAGAGGCTACACCTTC. The chain recombines TRBV15 with TRBJ1-2; 7 bases map to TRBD1. There are 15 residues in the CDR3. The trim removed 5 bases at V and 8 bases at J, leaving 14 bases unmatched. Germline-derived CDR1 and CDR2 are LNHNV and YYDKDF (reference sequence). The full variable domain, its missing parts supplied by reference TRBV15 and TRBJ1-2, is DAMVIQNPRYQVTQFGKPVTLSCSQTLNHNVMYWYQQKSSQAPKLLFHYYDKDFNNEADTPDNFQSRRPNTSFCFLDIRSPGLGDTAMYLCATSAPHRGFRGYTFGSGTRLTVV.